The 26 T cell receptor beta chains presented below share a single source sample, sequenced in a study of blood T cells in healthy people across ages. A second about 6 to 12 cycle PCR used barcoded and J-beta primers. One entry per CDR3 protein, called by TCRdb with MiXCR from the 5' RACE reads. The repertoire holds about 800,000 distinct CDR3 sequences, 20% to 30% seen once, with approximately 3.7% in the top ten. This sample was also put to use in a study of T cells of mothers and their children.

The specimen sequenced was blood. These receptors all come from a boy between 10 and 17 years old in good health.

This clonotype turned up a few times. In DNA, the CDR3 is TGTGCCAGCAGCTCATCAGGGGGCCTACGGGGCACAGATACGCAGTATTTT. This gives the protein CASSSSGGLRGTDTQYF. This chain links TRBV13 with TRBJ2-3; 8 bases agree with TRBD1. Germline V gene sequence: CDR1 PRHDT, CDR2 FYEKMQ (reference sequence). V lost 4 bases and J lost 1; bases outside the gene matches: 10. This CDR3 region has 17 residues.

This clonotype came up a few times. The chain carries TRBV7-9 and TRBJ2-5; 11 positions match TRBD1. J gave up 5 bases and V 5 bases, and 7 bases lay outside the gene matches. The CDR3 is 15 residues long. In germline, CDR1 is SEHNR, CDR2 FQNEAQ (reference sequence). The CDR3 coding sequence is TGTGCCAGCAGCCTAGGACAGGGGGCGAAGGAGACCCAGTACTTC. Protein: CASSLGQGAKETQYF.

In regard to this clonotype: The CDR3 carries no conserved terminal phenylalanine or tryptophan, so it likely arises from a read error. The V call is TRBV19, the J call TRBJ2-5; TRBD1 or TRBD2 may be the D gene (5 bases each). The germline gives CDR1 LNHDA, CDR2 SQIVND (reference sequence). Trimming took off 8 bases at V and 2 bases at J, with 12 bases between the two ends. The CDR3 length is 13 residues. The CDR3 coding sequence is TGTGCCAGTTCACCGGGACGGCAAGAGACCCAGTACTCC. It is translated as CASSPGRQETQYS.

The chain links TRBV29-1 to TRBJ2-1; D possibly uses TRBD1 or TRBD2 (6 bases each). The CDR3 consists of 13 residues. The V gene's germline CDR1 is SQVTM and CDR2 ANQGSEA. V was shortened by 4 bases and J by 0 bases, with 7 bases between the two germline ends. This chain's CDR3 is CSVGGASYNEQFF. The CDR3 nucleotides are TGCAGCGTTGGGGGGGCCTCCTACAATGAGCAGTTCTTC.

This chain links TRBV5-1 with TRBJ2-5; D gene uncertain. CDR3 size: 13 residues. Trimming removed 6 bases from V and 4 bases from J, with 13 bases in between. Germline CDR1 and CDR2: SGHRS and YFSETQ. The CDR3 sequence is CASTLVGRETQYF. The CDR3 nucleotides read TGCGCCAGCACGTTGGTAGGCCGAGAGACCCAGTACTTC.

This clonotype has at least ten counts. This rearrangement joins TRBV4-3 to TRBJ1-2, with D uncertain. This CDR3 region has 13 residues. Germline CDR1 and CDR2: LGHNA and YSLEER. V lost 0 bases, J lost 7 bases, and 9 bases lay in between. The CDR3 region is CASSQDLGGGYTF. Written as DNA, the CDR3 is TGCGCCAGCAGCCAAGACCTTGGAGGTGGCTACACCTTC.

This sequence joins TRBV20-1 and TRBJ2-7; possible D gene TRBD2, 6 bases. Germline V gene data show CDR1 as DFQATT and CDR2 as SNEGSKA (reference sequence). Trimming took off 6 bases at V and 6 bases at J, with 12 bases between the two ends. The CDR3 runs 11 residues. In DNA form, the CDR3 reads TGCAGTGCAGGGGTGGGAGGCGAGCAGTACTTC. As protein: CSAGVGGEQYF.

There are a few counts of this clonotype. The chain joins TRBV5-6 to TRBJ1-2; tentatively, D is TRBD1 (5 bases). Trimming removed 2 bases at V and 4 bases at J, with 12 bases between. CDR1 is SGHDT and CDR2 is YYEEEE in the germline V gene. The CDR3 length is 14 residues. The DNA of the CDR3 is TGTGCCAGCAGCTTCAGGGATTCTACCTATGGCTACACCTTC. Translation gives CASSFRDSTYGYTF.

On this clonotype itself: This sequence may be a read error, since a much larger clone differs from it by one base. The J gene is TRBJ2-1, the V gene TRBV4-1, with 9 positions matching TRBD1. This CDR3 is built from 15 residues. CDR1 is MGHRA, CDR2 YSYEKL, per germline. CDR3 DNA: TGCGCCAGCAGCCACGGACAGGGGCTGTACAATGAGCAGTTGTTC. Encoded protein: CASSHGQGLYNEQLF.

Only a few counts were recorded for this clonotype. The CDR3 spells CSVVGLGGEQYF. The CDR3 coding sequence is TGCAGCGTCGTGGGACTAGGAGGCGAGCAGTACTTC. V gene TRBV29-1 combines with J gene TRBJ2-5; 8 bases map to TRBD2. The J call may be faulty, since TRBJ2-7 better matches the DNA end. The CDR3 consists of 12 residues. The V gene's germline CDR1 is SQVTM and CDR2 ANQGSEA.

The V gene is TRBV7-9, the J gene TRBJ2-7; D is uncertain. There are 13 residues in the CDR3. Trimming took 3 bases from V and 3 from J, leaving 9 bases between them. From germline, CDR1 is SEHNR and CDR2 FQNEAQ (reference sequence). The CDR3 coding sequence is TGTGCCAGCAGCTTGACAAATTACTACGAGCAGTACTTC. This codes for CASSLTNYYEQYF.

This clonotype came up a few times. The chain uses TRBV5-1 and TRBJ2-4; D ambiguous. Trimming removed 4 bases at V and 4 bases at J, with 15 bases between. CDR1 and CDR2 from the germline V gene are SGHRS and YFSETQ. The CDR3 is 15 amino acids. The CDR3 nucleotides read TGCGCCAGCAGCCCCCTACCGCGGAATAAAAACATTCAGTACTTC. It encodes CASSPLPRNKNIQYF. Looking up the rest from reference TRBV5-1 and TRBJ2-4 gives the full variable domain: KAGVTQTPRYLIKTRGQQVTLSCSPISGHRSVSWYQQTPGQGLQFLFEYFSETQRNKGNFPGRFSGRQFSNSRSEMNVSTLELGDSALYLCASSPLPRNKNIQYFGAGTRLSVL.

As to this clonotype: This may be a read error, as it is one base from a much larger clone. The chain combines TRBV3-1 with TRBJ2-4, with TRBD2 matching 11 bases. CDR3 size: 14 residues. Germline CDR1 and CDR2: LGHDT and YNNKEL (reference sequence). The ends lost 4 bases at V and 11 bases at J; junction bases unmatched: 7. The CDR3 DNA reads as TGTGCCAGCAGCCCTACAGGACTAGCGGGCTTTCAGTACTTC. Amino acid sequence: CASSPTGLAGFQYF.

V gene TRBV4-3 combines with J gene TRBJ2-6; D gene unclear. The V and J ends lost 0 bases and 0 bases respectively, with 6 bases between them. The CDR3 has 16 residues. CDR1 is LGHNA and CDR2 is YSLEER in the germline V gene. CDR3 bases: TGCGCCAGCAGCCAAGATGAAAGCTCTGGGGCCAACGTCCTGACTTTC. Its translation: CASSQDESSGANVLTF.

This clonotype was detected ten times or more. This sequence joins TRBV20-1 and TRBJ2-3; 7 bases agree with TRBD2. V was clipped by 3 bases and J by 2 bases; unmatched bases: 8. The V gene's germline CDR1 is DFQATT and CDR2 SNEGSKA (reference sequence). The CDR3 runs 15 residues. The CDR3 sequence: CSASPLARDTDTQYF. CDR3 nucleotide sequence: TGCAGTGCTAGCCCACTAGCGAGGGACACAGATACGCAGTATTTT.

This clonotype was observed a handful of times. The J gene is TRBJ2-3, the V gene TRBV7-2; no reliable D call. This CDR3 has 13 residues. V lost 1 base to trimming and J lost 6 bases, with 8 bases between them. Looked up from germline, CDR1 is SGHTA and CDR2 is FQGNSA. The CDR3 nucleotides are TGTGCCAGCAGCTTAGGGTTGGAGGATACGCAGTATTTT. Its protein product is CASSLGLEDTQYF.

This clonotype was counted a few times. V is TRBV4-1 and J is TRBJ2-1; D not resolved. Deletions cut 0 bases from V and 8 bases from J, with 8 bases between. The CDR3 has 13 amino acids. Germline V gene lookup returns CDR1 MGHRA and CDR2 YSYEKL. CDR3 sequence (DNA): TGCGCCAGCAGCCAAGAGGGCGGCTATGAGCAGTTCTTC. Translated, it gives CASSQEGGYEQFF.

This clonotype was counted a few times. The chain carries TRBV24-1 and TRBJ2-2; D remains ambiguous. This CDR3 comprises 13 residues. From germline, CDR1 is KGHDR and CDR2 SFDVKD. Trimming removed 5 bases at V and 4 bases at J, with 7 bases between. CDR3 in amino acids: CATSAKGTGELFF. For the CDR3, the DNA is TGTGCCACCAGTGCCAAGGGCACCGGGGAGCTGTTTTTT.

This clonotype was detected a few times. A much larger clone lies one base from this, so it may be a read error. The chain has TRBV6-6 and TRBJ1-1; 7 nucleotides agree with TRBD1. Germline values: CDR1 MNHNY, CDR2 SVGAGI (reference sequence). The CDR3 is 13 amino acids. CDR3 amino acids: CACSRDRNTEAFF. In DNA, the CDR3 is TGTGCCTGCAGTCGGGACAGGAACACTGAAGCTTTCTTT.

The chain carries TRBV28 and TRBJ2-7; the match to TRBD1 covers 7 bases. There are 16 residues in the CDR3. The V segment lost 5 bases and the J segment 4 bases; nucleotides outside the gene matches: 14. Germline lookup yields CDR1 MDHEN and CDR2 SYDVKM. This chain's CDR3 is CASSPTPGGTVYEQYF. The DNA of the CDR3 is TGTGCCAGCAGTCCTACGCCGGGTGGGACAGTATACGAGCAGTACTTC.

This clonotype was seen repeatedly, ten times or more. The V gene is TRBV5-1, the J gene TRBJ2-3; possible D gene TRBD1, 5 bases. V was cut by 5 bases and J by 0 bases, with 16 bases left in between. Germline V gene lookup returns CDR1 SGHRS and CDR2 YFSETQ. The length of the CDR3 is 16 residues. CDR3 amino acids: CASRESRQLSTDTQYF. In DNA form, the CDR3 reads TGCGCCAGCAGAGAGTCGAGACAGTTGAGCACAGATACGCAGTATTTT.

This clonotype was picked up a small number of times. The chain uses TRBV9 and TRBJ1-3; D unclear. Germline CDR1 is SGDLS and CDR2 is YYNGEE. The CDR3 sequence is 13 residues long. With 3 bases removed from V and 8 bases from J, the gap between germline ends came to 12 bases. The CDR3 spells CASSAWGDHTIYF. The CDR3, as DNA: TGTGCCAGCAGCGCCTGGGGTGATCACACCATATATTTT.

Only a few counts were recorded for this clonotype. V and J are TRBV27 and TRBJ2-7; D might be TRBD2 (6 bases). Germline CDR1 MNHEY, CDR2 SMNVEV (reference sequence). V lost 0 bases, J lost 2 bases, and 20 bases lay in between. The CDR3 consists of 18 residues. CDR3 in amino acids: CASSLSKSTSLLPYEQYF. CDR3 coding DNA: TGTGCCAGCAGTTTATCTAAATCCACTAGCCTTCTTCCCTACGAGCAGTACTTC.

This clonotype was counted a few times. V gene TRBV29-1 combines with J gene TRBJ2-5; 7 bases map to TRBD2. Germline CDR1 and CDR2: SQVTM and ANQGSEA. CDR3 length equals 14 residues. V shed 4 bases, J shed 11 bases, and the junction held 16 bases outside the gene matches. CDR3 loop: CSVVSGGSSREQYF. The CDR3 DNA reads as TGCAGCGTTGTCTCGGGGGGTAGTAGCAGGGAGCAGTACTTC.

The rearrangement joins TRBV27 to TRBJ2-4; no clear D gene. This CDR3 is 13 amino acids long. V lost 6 bases, J lost 5 bases, and 11 bases lay in between. Germline V gene sequence: CDR1 MNHEY, CDR2 SMNVEV (reference sequence). As DNA, the CDR3 is TGTGCCAGCAGGTTGGTGGCAGAAAACATTCAGTACTTC. This translates into CASRLVAENIQYF.

The chain combines TRBV10-3 with TRBJ2-1, with TRBD1 as a possible D gene (6 bases). The better agreement between TRBJ2-5 and the DNA end casts doubt on the J call. The CDR3 covers 16 residues. The germline V gene encodes CDR1 ENHRY and CDR2 SYGVKD. The CDR3 coding sequence is TGTGCCATCAGTGAAGATATACAGGGAATTCAAGAGACCCAGTACTTC. Its protein product is CAISEDIQGIQETQYF.